These T cell receptor beta chains were read from a single sample in a study of Ad26.COV2.S vaccination and SARS-CoV-2 variants. The table came from immunoSEQ multiplex PCR; TCRdb's copy has only in-frame clones and leaves some out. The data contain some 320,000 clones, about 86% of them singletons. Material: peripheral blood, obtained in a trial of Ad26.COV2.S vaccine versus placebo. These receptor sequences come from a person between 18 and 59 years old who received the Ad26.COV2.S COVID-19 vaccine or a placebo. The CDR3 runs from the conserved cysteine through the conserved F or W. D genes are given only for firm matches. The size entry is marked missing in some rows and otherwise reads once, few, many or a size class.

CDR3 protein | CDR3 DNA | J gene | clone size | V gene | D gene
CASSHYTGTRGNTIYF | TGTGCCAGCAGCCACTACACAGGGACTAGAGGAAACACCATATATTTT | TRBJ1-3 | many | TRBV16 | -
CASSRPGQGNTEAFF | TGTGCCAGCTCACGACCCGGACAGGGGAACACTGAAGCTTTCTTT | TRBJ1-1 | once | TRBV18 | TRBD1
CASSAGGSEYYGYTF | TGTGCCAGCTCAGCCGGTGGCAGTGAATACTATGGCTACACCTTC | TRBJ1-2 | - | TRBV19 | -
CASSYAGGNTIYF | TGTGCCAGCAGTTACGCCGGGGGAAACACCATATATTTT | TRBJ1-3 | - | TRBV6-6 | -
CASSQGYLVNQPQHF | TGCGCCAGCAGCCAAGGTTATTTAGTTAATCAGCCCCAGCATTTT | TRBJ1-5 | - | TRBV4-3 | -
CASSQDRGGLNTGELFF | TGCGCCAGCAGCCAAGATCGGGGGGGATTGAACACCGGGGAGCTGTTTTTT | TRBJ2-2 | once | TRBV4-3 | TRBD2
CASSPTGGSVTQYF | TGCGCCAGCAGCCCGACAGGGGGAAGTGTTACGCAGTATTTT | TRBJ2-3 | - | TRBV5-1 | TRBD1
CASSQDRGDYGYTF | TGTGCCAGCAGCCAGGACAGGGGGGACTATGGCTACACCTTC | TRBJ1-2 | once | TRBV11-2 | TRBD1
CSASLGAPAGELFF | TGCAGTGCTAGTTTAGGGGCCCCTGCCGGGGAGCTGTTTTTT | TRBJ2-2 | - | TRBV20-1 | -
CASRREGVEYF | TGTGCCAGCAGACGAGAAGGGGTCGAGTACTTC | TRBJ2-7 | - | TRBV12-3/TRBV12-4 | -
CASSSQGTGQPQHF | TGTGCCAGCAGTTCTCAGGGGACGGGTCAGCCCCAGCATTTT | TRBJ1-5 | - | TRBV6-2/TRBV6-3 | -
CASSPPGPGTEAFF | TGCGCCAGCAGCCCTCCGGGGCCTGGAACTGAAGCTTTCTTT | TRBJ1-1 | - | TRBV5-1 | -
CATSRTIGMNTEAFF | TGTGCCACCAGCAGGACTATCGGAATGAACACTGAAGCTTTCTTT | TRBJ1-1 | - | TRBV15 | -
CASSFGGDTEAFF | TGCGCCAGCAGCTTTGGGGGGGACACTGAAGCTTTCTTT | TRBJ1-1 | once | TRBV5-1 | -
CASSVTAGQSGANVLTF | TGTGCCAGCAGCGTAACGGCAGGGCAGTCTGGGGCCAACGTCCTGACTTTC | TRBJ2-6 | - | TRBV9 | -